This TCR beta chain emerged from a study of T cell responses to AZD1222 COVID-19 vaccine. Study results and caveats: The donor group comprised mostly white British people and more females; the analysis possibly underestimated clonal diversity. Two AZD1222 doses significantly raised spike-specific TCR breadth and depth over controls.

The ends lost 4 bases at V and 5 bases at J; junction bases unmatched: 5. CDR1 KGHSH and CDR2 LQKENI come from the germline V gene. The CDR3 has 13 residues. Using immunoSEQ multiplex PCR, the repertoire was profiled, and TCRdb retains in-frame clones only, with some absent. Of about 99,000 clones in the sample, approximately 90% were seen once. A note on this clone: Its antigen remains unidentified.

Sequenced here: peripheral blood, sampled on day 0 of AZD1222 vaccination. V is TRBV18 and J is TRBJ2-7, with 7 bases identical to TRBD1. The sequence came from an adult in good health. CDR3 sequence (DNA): TGTGCCAGCTCACGACAGGGAACTAACGAGCAGTACTTC. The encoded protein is CASSRQGTNEQYF.